This T cell receptor beta chain was recorded in a study of vaccination effects on CD4 cells after COVID-19. Study background: Participants were vaccinated with two doses of either the BNT162b2 or mRNA-1273 vaccine. Points from the study as a whole: Marked clonal contraction was seen late after vaccination (in both infection- and vaccine-induced clones).

Note on this clone: No antigen is known for it.

Sequencing in the ViraFEST assay came after antigen-specific CD4+ T cells had been expanded with viral peptide pools, which were used to stimulate PBMC. Culture lasted around eleven days before CD4+ T cell isolation. The healthy vaccine recipients, who had no prior SARS-CoV-2 infection, showed negative nucleocapsid antibodies. Each well held some 2 million PBMC cultured with about 9.1 ug/ml peptides and roughly 9 IU/ml IL-2. It was on days 3 and 7 that half the medium was replaced with IL-2 medium. Profiling relied on immunoSEQ multiplex PCR, and the TCRdb table lists in-frame clones only, not all of them. The table has around 79,000 clones, roughly 79% seen once. Sequencing used CD4+ T cells from PBMCs cultured with SARS-CoV-2 spike peptides, obtained before COVID-19 vaccination. The sequence derives from a human donor who received a COVID-19 vaccine.

The CDR3 sequence: CSVEWGAGTGELFF. CDR3 nucleotides: TGCAGCGTTGAATGGGGGGCAGGAACCGGGGAGCTGTTTTTT. The chain links TRBV29-1 to TRBJ2-2; the D gene could be TRBD1 or TRBD2 (6 bases each). Germline V gene data show CDR1 as SQVTM and CDR2 as ANQGSEA. V dropped 2 bases and J dropped 5 bases, with 12 bases sitting between them. The CDR3 length is 14 residues.